The clone carrying this TCR beta chain was recorded at least ten times. The data are from a study of T-cell reconstitution after alpha-beta-depleted transplantation in children. Unique molecular identifiers were used in preparing the TCRbeta library. TCRdb reprocessed the PCR reads via MiXCR and lists one record per CDR3 protein. In the table there are about 280,000 distinct CDR3 sequences, around 10% of which are singletons. Germline CDR1 is DFQATT and CDR2 is SNEGSKA (reference sequence). V was clipped by 1 base and J by 7 bases; unmatched bases: 9. The CDR3 totals 14 residues. The specimen comprised peripheral blood, sampled 180 days after TCRalphabeta/CD19-depleted stem cell transplant. The chain employs TRBV20-1 and TRBJ1-2; 7 bases map to TRBD1. The origin of this receptor is a male patient aged 2-10 years who had a stem cell transplant for chronic granulomatous disease, so the T cells may come from the graft donor. CDR3 bases: TGCAGTGCTAGAGGCCTACAGGGGTCGGGTGGCTACACCTTC. Amino acids: CSARGLQGSGGYTF.